A single sample gave rise to the 19 T cell receptor beta chains below, sequenced in a study of CD8+CD57+ T cells in acquired aplastic anemia. The TCR beta profiling, which covered VDJ combination and CDR3 sequence, was carried out using genomic DNA as the template. TCRdb redid the calling of the reads with MiXCR, one entry per CDR3 protein. The profile covers roughly 250,000 distinct CDR3 sequences, with about 44% appearing a single time and approximately 7.8% taken by the ten largest. It was patients with CD8+CD57+ cell expansion by flow cytometry who were chosen for sequencing. The source material was sorted CD4+, CD8+, or CD8+CD57+ T cells (not recorded which) from PBMCs. These receptors came from a human donor with aplastic anemia.

The J gene is TRBJ2-2, the V gene TRBV7-9; 8 positions match TRBD1. The germline V gene encodes CDR1 SEHNR and CDR2 FQNEAQ (reference sequence). The trim removed 2 bases at V and 3 bases at J, leaving 8 bases unmatched. The CDR3 is 17 amino acids. CDR3 nucleotides: TGTGCCAGCAGCTTAACTTCGGACAGGGAGTACACCGGGGAGCTGTTTTTT. Translating gives CASSLTSDREYTGELFF.

The table lists this clonotype with many counts. This chain links TRBV11-2 with TRBJ1-1; the D gene is possibly TRBD1 (5 bases). The CDR3 length is 14 residues. Deletions cut 1 base from V and 5 bases from J, with 11 bases between. From germline, CDR1 is SGHAT and CDR2 FQNNGV. The CDR3 nucleotides are TGTGCCAGCAGCTTAGGATCGGGGCGGACTGAAGCTTTCTTT. It translates to CASSLGSGRTEAFF.

In this sample, this clonotype turned up many times. The gene calls are TRBV24-1 and TRBJ1-2, with D perhaps matching TRBD1 (5 bases). Germline V gene lookup returns CDR1 KGHDR and CDR2 SFDVKD. The CDR3 sequence is 15 residues long. Trimming pared 4 bases from V and 2 bases from J, leaving 13 bases between. CDR3 in amino acids: CATSDISQVNYGYTF. The DNA of the CDR3 is TGTGCCACCAGTGACATATCACAGGTCAACTATGGCTACACCTTC.

The chain employs TRBV7-9 and TRBJ1-2, with 8 bases matching TRBD1. Germline loops: CDR1 SEHNR, CDR2 FQNEAQ (reference sequence). The V and J ends lost 6 bases and 8 bases, in that order; junction bases with no gene match: 8. This CDR3 has 13 residues. The CDR3 spells CASSGGRTGGYTF. CDR3 DNA: TGTGCCAGCAGTGGCGGCCGGACAGGGGGCTACACCTTC.

Ten or more counts support this clonotype. V gene TRBV5-6 combines with J gene TRBJ2-7; 7 nucleotides match TRBD1. CDR1 SGHDT and CDR2 YYEEEE come from the germline V gene. V trimming: 4 bases; J trimming: 6 bases; junction bases outside the gene matches: 4. The CDR3 has 12 amino acids. This chain's CDR3 is CASSQGEGEQYF. CDR3 coding DNA: TGTGCCAGCAGCCAGGGGGAAGGCGAGCAGTACTTC.

The chain employs TRBV7-9 and TRBJ1-5; 7 bases line up with TRBD1. There are 14 residues in the CDR3. The V and J ends lost 6 bases and 6 bases, in that order; junction bases with no gene match: 8. Germline CDR1 reads SEHNR; CDR2 reads FQNEAQ (reference sequence). Here the CDR3 DNA reads TGTGCCAGCAGTAGACAGGGCGTGGGTCAGCCCCAGCATTTT. Its protein is CASSRQGVGQPQHF.

This clonotype was counted many times. The genes are TRBV12-3 or TRBV12-4 and TRBJ1-1; 7 positions match TRBD1. Losses at the gene ends were 5 bases for V and 0 bases for J; bases not matched to a gene: 12. The CDR3 is made up of 17 amino acids. DNA of the CDR3: TGTGCCAGCAGTATCGGACAGGAGGGGTGGATGAACACTGAAGCTTTCTTT. It yields the protein CASSIGQEGWMNTEAFF.

The chain employs TRBV7-9 and TRBJ1-2; D might be TRBD1 (6 bases). CDR1 SEHNR and CDR2 FQNEAQ come from the germline V gene (reference sequence). The CDR3 has 13 residues. V was trimmed by 5 bases and J by 4 bases, leaving 11 bases between them. The DNA of the CDR3 is TGTGCCAGCAGCATGGGACAAATCTATGGCTACACCTTC. It translates to CASSMGQIYGYTF.

This clonotype was seen only a few times. The chain recombines TRBV30 with TRBJ1-2; D is undetermined. Germline loops: CDR1 GTSNPN, CDR2 SVGIG (reference sequence). The germline V and J ends were trimmed by 1 base and 7 bases, with 13 bases remaining between them. The CDR3 extends over 13 amino acids. CDR3 loop: CAWSGTWRSGYTF. CDR3 sequence (DNA): TGTGCCTGGAGTGGGACTTGGCGATCTGGCTACACCTTC.

Only one count was recorded for this clonotype. The chain joins TRBV29-1 to TRBJ2-3; 9 nucleotides match TRBD1. The germline CDR1 and CDR2 sequences are SQVTM and ANQGSEA. V shed 2 bases, J shed 3 bases, and the junction held 3 bases outside the gene matches. CDR3 length: 14 residues. The CDR3 here is CSVETGQGTDTQYF. The CDR3 nucleotides read TGCAGCGTTGAAACGGGACAGGGAACAGATACGCAGTATTTT.

This chain links TRBV7-2 with TRBJ2-7; a weak D match, TRBD1 (6 bases). Trimming stripped 3 bases from V and 5 bases from J, with 11 bases between. The CDR3 extends over 13 amino acids. From germline, CDR1 is SGHTA and CDR2 FQGNSA. DNA for the CDR3: TGTGCCAGCAGCTTGACAGGAGGCGACGAGCAGTACGTC. Translated: CASSLTGGDEQYV.

This clonotype was found many times. The chain joins TRBV19 to TRBJ2-2, with 9 bases matching TRBD2. Looked up from germline, CDR1 is LNHDA and CDR2 is SQIVND (reference sequence). The CDR3 loop spans 19 amino acids. The V segment lost 3 bases and the J segment 5 bases; nucleotides outside the gene matches: 16. The CDR3 DNA sequence: TGTGCCAGTAGTATTATTACAGTACGGCGGGAGGGCCGGACCGGGGAGCTGTTTTTT. Protein sequence: CASSIITVRREGRTGELFF.

This clonotype appeared many times. The J gene is TRBJ2-7, the V gene TRBV5-6, with 9 bases identical to TRBD2. The CDR3 has 17 amino acids. The germline V gene encodes CDR1 SGHDT and CDR2 YYEEEE. The V and J ends lost 0 bases and 0 bases, in that order; junction bases with no gene match: 7. The CDR3: CASSLGLAGRSSYEQYF. CDR3 DNA sequence: TGTGCCAGCAGCTTGGGGCTAGCGGGGCGAAGCTCCTACGAGCAGTACTTC.

The rearrangement links TRBV6-4 to TRBJ2-3; weak D call: TRBD1 (5 bases). Deletions cut 2 bases from V and 1 base from J, with 13 bases between. Germline V gene sequence: CDR1 MRHNA, CDR2 SNTAGT. CDR3 length: 16 amino acids. CDR3 sequence reads: CASSDARDGGTDTQYF. The CDR3 DNA sequence: TGTGCCAGCAGTGACGCCAGGGATGGGGGCACAGATACGCAGTATTTT.

This clonotype was observed at least ten times. The genes are TRBV20-1 and TRBJ2-6, with D maybe TRBD1 (5 bases). The germline gives CDR1 DFQATT, CDR2 SNEGSKA (reference sequence). The CDR3 has 16 amino acids. Trimming took off 3 bases at V and 2 bases at J, with 14 bases between the two ends. CDR3 region: CSARDTGSTGANVLTF. The CDR3 coding sequence is TGCAGTGCTAGGGACACGGGTAGTACTGGGGCCAACGTCCTGACTTTC.

The J gene is TRBJ2-7, the V gene TRBV29-1; 8 bases map to TRBD2. Germline V gene lookup returns CDR1 SQVTM and CDR2 ANQGSEA. V shed 6 bases and J 6 bases; nucleotides not matched to a gene: 13. The CDR3 is made up of 14 amino acids. The DNA for the CDR3 is TGCAGCGTCGAGGGTTCGGGGGGGCAGGGCGAGCAGTACTTC. Its protein product is CSVEGSGGQGEQYF.

This clonotype was detected ten times or more. The rearrangement joins TRBV28 to TRBJ1-5, with TRBD1 matching 8 bases. Germline CDR1 and CDR2: MDHEN and SYDVKM. The V and J ends lost 6 bases and 6 bases, in that order; junction bases with no gene match: 13. The CDR3 length is 16 residues. CDR3 in DNA: TGTGCCAGCAGCGACCCTACGACAGGGGATATTCAGCCCCAGCATTTT. Amino acids: CASSDPTTGDIQPQHF.

As regards this clonotype: This clone may be a read error of a much larger clone one base away. V gene TRBV5-1 combines with J gene TRBJ2-1; D possibly uses TRBD1 or TRBD2 (5 bases each). CDR3 length: 15 residues. The V gene's germline CDR1 is SGHRS and CDR2 YFSETQ. The CDR3 loop is CASSYRDRIYNGQFF. The CDR3 DNA reads TGCGCCAGCAGCTACCGGGACCGCATATACAATGGGCAGTTCTTC.

This clonotype was recorded many times. This chain uses TRBV4-3 with TRBJ2-1; D may be TRBD1 (5 bases). CDR1 and CDR2 (germline): LGHNA, YSLEER. The CDR3 runs 15 residues. Trimming pared 2 bases from V and 4 bases from J, leaving 12 bases between. CDR3 nucleotide sequence: TGCGCCAGCAGCCAAAGGGGCGGAGTTTACAATGAGCAGTTCTTC. Encoded protein: CASSQRGGVYNEQFF.